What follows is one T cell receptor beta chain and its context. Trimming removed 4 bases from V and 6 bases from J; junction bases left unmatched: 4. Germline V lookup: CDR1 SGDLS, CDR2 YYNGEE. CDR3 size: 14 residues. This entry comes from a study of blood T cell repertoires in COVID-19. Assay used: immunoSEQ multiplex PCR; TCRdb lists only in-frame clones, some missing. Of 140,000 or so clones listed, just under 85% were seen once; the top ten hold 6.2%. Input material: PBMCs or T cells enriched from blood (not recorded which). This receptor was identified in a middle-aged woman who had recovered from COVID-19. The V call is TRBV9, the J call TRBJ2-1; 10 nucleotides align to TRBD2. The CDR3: CASSSGGARNEQFF. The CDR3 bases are TGTGCCAGCAGCAGCGGGGGGGCTCGCAATGAGCAGTTCTTC.